Reported below is one TCR beta chain. Its antigen is undetermined. This entry is derived from a study of shared clonotypes between healthy human individuals. Study-level findings and limits: Represented diversity, genetic and exposure-history alike, was limited by few donors.

The genomic DNA of each subset was split evenly across several immunoSEQ plates. Libraries were prepared by immunoSEQ multiplex PCR; TCRdb keeps only in-frame clonotypes and omits some of them. Of roughly 680,000 clones listed, around 77% are singletons. The study enrolled healthy HIV-negative adults without recent acute infections or vaccinations as donors. CDR1 and CDR2 (germline): SGHVS, FNYEAQ. V lost 4 bases and J lost 6, with 14 bases in between. CDR3 length equals 14 residues. The receptor was isolated from a woman in her twenties or thirties in good health. This sequence joins TRBV7-6 and TRBJ2-3; the D is unclear. Material for sequencing was memory CD4+ T cells sorted from blood. Subset in this sample: CD45RA-negative fraction. The DNA of the CDR3 is TGTGCCAGCAGCTCATCCTCCAGCTGGGATACGCAGTATTTT. Its translation: CASSSSSSWDTQYF.